One sample yielded the 23 T cell receptor beta chains listed below, sequenced in a study of a mutant IDH1 vaccine in newly diagnosed glioma. The table came from immunoSEQ multiplex PCR; TCRdb's copy has only in-frame clones and leaves some out. The profile shows about 88,000 clones, about 80% of them singletons. Time point indicated: baseline, week 1 (first vaccination visit). Treatment given: pre-vaccination baseline after standard-of-care therapy. Here the sequenced sample was PBMCs, taken from a glioma patient treated with radiotherapy, temozolomide or both. The receptors shown here come from a man aged 35 to 55 with glioma. Some clones in this sample may be carry-over from other donors' samples.

The chain recombines TRBV2 with TRBJ2-2, with 7 nucleotides matching TRBD1. V lost 7 bases and J lost 3; bases outside the gene matches: 5. Germline V gene data show CDR1 as SNHLY and CDR2 as FYNNEI. The CDR3 has 14 residues. The CDR3 region has the DNA TGTGCCAGCACCTCACAGGGGTACACCGGGGAGCTGTTTTTT. Its translation: CASTSQGYTGELFF.

This clone was counted ten times or more. The V call is TRBV4-1, the J call TRBJ2-7; 8 positions match TRBD2. The CDR3 runs 16 residues. CDR1 MGHRA and CDR2 YSYEKL come from the germline V gene. V lost 4 bases, J lost 5 bases, and 13 bases stayed unmatched. The CDR3 spells CASSRTPTSVLDEQYF. The CDR3 DNA reads TGCGCCAGCAGCCGGACGCCGACTAGCGTTCTGGACGAGCAGTACTTC.

This rearrangement joins TRBV7-2 to TRBJ1-4, with 7 bases identical to TRBD1. Germline loops: CDR1 SGHTA, CDR2 FQGNSA. This CDR3 is built from 12 residues. Germline trimming cut 10 bases from V and 4 bases from J; bases unmatched to any gene: 3. This CDR3 reads CATGTVNEKLFF. CDR3 sequence (DNA): TGTGCCACAGGGACAGTTAATGAAAAACTGTTTTTT.

The V and J genes are TRBV25-1 and TRBJ1-1; TRBD1 matches 9 bases. The CDR3 sequence is 13 residues long. V was pared by 4 bases and J by 10 bases, with 7 bases of the junction left unmatched. Germline assignment: CDR1 MGHDK and CDR2 SYGVNS. Here the CDR3 reads CASSVTGGLVAFF. As DNA, the CDR3 is TGTGCCAGCAGTGTCACAGGGGGCTTGGTAGCTTTCTTT.

The rearrangement uses TRBV5-1 and TRBJ2-7; possibly TRBD2 for D (6 bases). The CDR3 sequence is 14 residues long. V shed 4 bases and J shed 2 bases, with 13 bases lying between them. The germline V gene has CDR1 SGHRS and CDR2 YFSETQ. The CDR3 DNA is TGCGCCAGCAGCCCGGGAGTGACTCCCTACGAGCAGTACTTC. This sequence encodes CASSPGVTPYEQYF.

V gene TRBV7-2 combines with J gene TRBJ1-2, with D perhaps matching TRBD1 (5 bases). CDR3 length: 12 residues. Germline V gene lookup returns CDR1 SGHTA and CDR2 FQGNSA. V lost 2 bases to trimming and J lost 7 bases, with 8 bases between them. The CDR3 region has the DNA TGTGCCAGCAGCTTATCCGGGACTGGCTACACCTTC. Translation: CASSLSGTGYTF. Drawing the rest from reference TRBV7-2 and TRBJ1-2, the complete variable domain is GAGVSQSPSNKVTEKGKDVELRCDPISGHTALYWYRQSLGQGLEFLIYFQGNSAPDKSGLPSDRFSAERTGGSVSTLTIQRTQQEDSAVYLCASSLSGTGYTFGSGTRLTVV.

The chain combines TRBV2 with TRBJ1-6, with a tentative D call TRBD1 (5 bases). V lost 7 bases and J 8 bases, leaving 12 bases between the germline ends. This CDR3 region has 13 residues. Germline lookup yields CDR1 SNHLY and CDR2 FYNNEI. The CDR3 is CASIRDYDSPLHF. In nucleotides, the CDR3 is TGTGCCAGCATCCGGGACTACGATTCACCCCTCCACTTT.

The chain combines TRBV15 with TRBJ2-7, with D perhaps assigned TRBD1 or TRBD2 (5 bases each). This CDR3 contains 13 residues. V lost 9 bases, J lost 3 bases, and 15 bases lay in between. Germline V lookup: CDR1 LNHNV, CDR2 YYDKDF (reference sequence). As DNA, the CDR3 is TGTGCCACATACCAAGGGGACCACTACGAGCAGTACTTC. It specifies CATYQGDHYEQYF. Complete variable domain (other parts from reference TRBV15 and TRBJ2-7): DAMVIQNPRYQVTQFGKPVTLSCSQTLNHNVMYWYQQKSSQAPKLLFHYYDKDFNNEADTPDNFQSRRPNTSFCFLDIRSPGLGDTAMYLCATYQGDHYEQYFGPGTRLTVT.

The table lists this clone with a few counts. The chain uses TRBV18 and TRBJ2-7; 8 bases agree with TRBD1. Germline CDR1 KGHSH, CDR2 LQKENI. The V and J ends lost 6 bases and 4 bases, in that order; junction bases with no gene match: 11. CDR3 length: 15 amino acids. The CDR3 here is CASSPPDRATYEQYF. CDR3 nucleotides: TGTGCCAGCTCTCCCCCGGACAGGGCGACTTACGAGCAGTACTTC. Using reference TRBV18 and TRBJ2-7 for the parts outside the CDR3, the full variable domain is NAGVMQNPRHLVRRRGQEARLRCSPMKGHSHVYWYRQLPEEGLKFMVYLQKENIIDESGMPKERFSAEFPKEGPSILRIQQVVRGDSAAYFCASSPPDRATYEQYFGPGTRLTVT.

This chain uses TRBV14 with TRBJ1-1; D not resolved. CDR3 length equals 13 residues. From germline, CDR1 is SGHDN and CDR2 FVKESK. Trimming cost V 7 bases and J 7 bases, with 16 bases left between them. The CDR3 DNA is TGTGCCAGCAACCTGATCCCGGACGGTGAAGCTTTCTTT. Translated, it gives CASNLIPDGEAFF.

This clone was detected a few times. V usage is TRBV7-2 and J usage is TRBJ2-5; 10 bases line up with TRBD2. The trim removed 5 bases at V and 0 bases at J, leaving 6 bases unmatched. In germline, CDR1 is SGHTA, CDR2 FQGNSA. The length of the CDR3 is 16 residues. CDR3 in amino acids: CASSKHSGGHQETQYF. Written as DNA, the CDR3 is TGTGCCAGCAGCAAACATAGCGGGGGGCACCAAGAGACCCAGTACTTC.

This clone came up once. The V call is TRBV15, the J call TRBJ1-5; 7 nucleotides match TRBD1. CDR1 is LNHNV, CDR2 YYDKDF, per germline (reference sequence). This CDR3 is 16 amino acids long. With 4 bases clipped from V and 2 bases from J, the junction kept 8 bases outside the gene matches. Here the CDR3 reads CATSTFQGGGNQPQHF. DNA of the CDR3: TGTGCCACCAGCACTTTCCAGGGGGGTGGCAATCAGCCCCAGCATTTT.

In its sample, this clone was seen once. V usage is TRBV4-1 and J usage is TRBJ1-2; D not resolved. Trimming pared 5 bases from V and 6 bases from J, leaving 16 bases between. The CDR3 contains 14 residues. Germline loops: CDR1 MGHRA, CDR2 YSYEKL. The CDR3 loop is CASSGLGEANGYTF. CDR3 DNA sequence: TGCGCCAGCAGCGGCCTTGGGGAGGCGAATGGCTACACCTTC.

Here the CDR3 DNA reads TGTGCCAGCAGCCAAGATTTGCGGGGATCACCCCTCCACTTT. Its protein product is CASSQDLRGSPLHF. The V gene is TRBV14, the J gene TRBJ1-6; D unresolved. V was shortened by 0 bases and J by 10 bases, with 10 bases between the two germline ends. CDR1 SGHDN and CDR2 FVKESK come from the germline V gene. The CDR3 consists of 14 residues.

V usage is TRBV18 and J usage is TRBJ1-5; no clear D gene. V was pared by 3 bases and J by 13 bases, with 13 bases between. Germline-derived CDR1 and CDR2 are KGHSH and LQKENI. This CDR3 contains 12 residues. The CDR3 DNA reads as TGTGCCAGCTCACCGGGAGGGCAATTACAGCATTTT. Translated: CASSPGGQLQHF.

J is TRBJ1-1 and V is TRBV2; D possibly corresponds to TRBD1 (5 bases). Trimming removed 5 bases at V and 4 bases at J, with 8 bases between. This CDR3 is 12 amino acids long. The germline V gene has CDR1 SNHLY and CDR2 FYNNEI. The CDR3 sequence: CASSSGFTEAFF. The CDR3 nucleotides read TGTGCCAGCAGTTCAGGGTTCACTGAAGCTTTCTTT.

J is TRBJ2-6 and V is TRBV30; 9 bases align to TRBD1. The V gene end was trimmed by 5 bases and the J gene end by 0 bases; junction bases not matched to a gene: 8. Germline loops: CDR1 GTSNPN, CDR2 SVGIG (reference sequence). The CDR3 is made up of 17 amino acids. The CDR3 protein is CAWERDRDSSGANVLTF. Written as DNA, the CDR3 is TGTGCCTGGGAGAGGGACAGGGATTCCTCTGGGGCCAACGTCCTGACTTTC.

This sequence joins TRBV9 and TRBJ1-3; D gene unclear. Germline V gene lookup returns CDR1 SGDLS and CDR2 YYNGEE. V shed 0 bases and J shed 4 bases, with 8 bases lying between them. The CDR3 is made up of 14 amino acids. The CDR3 region is CASSVAHRGNTIYF. CDR3 coding DNA: TGTGCCAGCAGCGTAGCCCACAGAGGAAACACCATATATTTT.

The CDR3 DNA is TGCGCCAGCAGTCCAGGTTGGGAGGGGACGCTGAATTCACCCCTCCACTTT. This sequence encodes CASSPGWEGTLNSPLHF. The chain joins TRBV23-1 to TRBJ1-6; D possibly corresponds to TRBD1 (5 bases). TRBV23-1 is identified as an open reading frame with a role that is uncertain. Trimming took off 4 bases at V and 7 bases at J, with 20 bases between the two ends. The CDR3 is made up of 17 amino acids.

The chain couples TRBV5-1 to TRBJ1-6; weak D call: TRBD1 (6 bases). V was clipped by 0 bases and J by 6 bases, with 10 bases between them. This CDR3 has 15 amino acids. Germline CDR1 is SGHRS and CDR2 is YFSETQ. CDR3: CASSLAGGINSPLHF. CDR3 coding DNA: TGCGCCAGCAGCTTGGCCGGGGGCATTAATTCACCCCTCCACTTT.

The chain combines TRBV29-1 with TRBJ1-1, with unresolved D. CDR1 is SQVTM and CDR2 is ANQGSEA in the germline V gene. This CDR3 contains 11 residues. With 6 bases removed from V and 3 bases from J, the gap between germline ends came to 8 bases. CDR3 residues: CSVLDYTEAFF. The DNA of the CDR3 is TGCAGCGTCTTGGATTACACTGAAGCTTTCTTT. Based on the CDR3 plus reference TRBV29-1 and TRBJ1-1, the full variable domain is SAVISQKPSRDICQRGTSLTIQCQVDSQVTMMFWYRQQPGQSLTLIATANQGSEATYESGFVIDKFPISRPNLTFSTLTVSNMSPEDSSIYLCSVLDYTEAFFGQGTRLTVV.

This clone has more than one count but fewer than ten. The chain couples TRBV27 to TRBJ2-3; possibly TRBD1 for D (6 bases). The germline V gene encodes CDR1 MNHEY and CDR2 SMNVEV (reference sequence). This CDR3 has 11 amino acids. Trimming removed 8 bases at V and 8 bases at J, with 11 bases between. The DNA for the CDR3 is TGTGCCAGCTACAGGGCGGGTACGCAGTATTTT. Translating it yields CASYRAGTQYF.

The rearrangement uses TRBV5-4 and TRBJ2-7; TRBD1 agrees at 7 bases. The CDR3 extends over 15 amino acids. Germline values: CDR1 SGHNT, CDR2 YYREEE (reference sequence). Trimming at V came to 4 bases and at J to 4 bases, leaving 11 bases not matched to a gene. CDR3: CASSIGTAEGYEQYF. CDR3 DNA sequence: TGTGCCAGCAGCATCGGGACAGCCGAGGGATACGAGCAGTACTTC. The whole variable domain, filled in from reference TRBV5-4 and TRBJ2-7, reads ETGVTQSPTHLIKTRGQQVTLRCSSQSGHNTVSWYQQALGQGPQFIFQYYREEENGRGNFPPRFSGLQFPNYSSELNVNALELDDSALYLCASSIGTAEGYEQYFGPGTRLTVT.